This T cell receptor beta chain was identified during a study of tumor-infiltrating lymphocytes in primary liver carcinoma. Starting material of roughly 0.45 ug total RNA yielded TCR beta cDNA via a constant-region primer. Researchers made the TCR beta libraries by running three nested multiplex PCR rounds with slightly modified ARM-PCR. TRBV1-TRBV30 forward and Cbeta reverse primers drove the first two roughly 9-cycle rounds. TCRdb re-called the multiplex PCR reads through MiXCR, storing one row per CDR3 protein. The data hold approximately 30,000 distinct CDR3 sequences, with roughly 70% observed a single time. Co-extraction of both nucleic acids (RNA and DNA) used about 18-31 mg of unsorted bulk tissue. Patients were treatment-naive with chronic HBV infection. Every tumor sample had over 85% viable tumor cells. Of note for this clonotype: In this CDR3 the conserved last residue, phenylalanine or tryptophan, is missing, so a read error is likely.

Germline values: CDR1 LGHNA, CDR2 YSLEER. Trimming cost V 9 bases and J 7 bases; bases outside gene matches: 17. This CDR3 spans 15 amino acids. The sequenced material came from liver tumor tissue from sampling region 3. As for subset: tumor region T3, left-lateral pole. The clonotype was recovered from a woman aged 25 to 39 with primary liver carcinoma and hepatitis B virus infection. The rearrangement uses TRBV4-3 and TRBJ2-7; 8 positions agree with TRBD1. The CDR3 DNA reads TGCGCCAGTATCCAAGATCGATGGACAGGGCGGGAGCAGTACTCC. Encoded protein: CASIQDRWTGREQYS.